These 2 T cell receptor beta chains originate from one sample sequenced in a study of shared clonotypes between healthy human individuals (dated by TCRdb to 2018 to 2021). The library was prepared using the immunoSEQ multiplex PCR assay. In its TCRdb copy, this immuneACCESS table keeps in-frame sequences only and misses some clones. Where compared with another copy, unresolved V genes explain less than half of these, and the others have no known cause. The sample table shows some 1.1 million clones, and about 80% are seen once. 0.7% to 0.95% of the sample is in the top ten clones. What was sequenced was memory CD4+ T cells from PBMCs. The sample's cell subset or site label, decoded: CD45RA-negative fraction. The source of these receptors is a man aged 18 to 30 in good health. Some clones in this sample may be carry-over from other donors' samples.

This clone was counted a few times. This CDR3 is also generated by other DNA sequences in the sample. The V and J genes are TRBV20-1 and TRBJ2-2; D remains unclear. This CDR3 spans 11 amino acids. Germline V gene lookup returns CDR1 DFQATT and CDR2 SNEGSKA (reference sequence). Trimming left V 3 bases short and J 4 bases short, with 3 bases between. CDR3 sequence: CSARGTGELFF. In DNA form, the CDR3 reads TGCAGTGCTAGGGGCACCGGGGAGCTGTTTTTT.

The CDR3 sequence is CASSLDGQAYEQYF. In DNA, the CDR3 is TGTGCCAGCAGTCTTGATGGACAGGCCTACGAGCAGTACTTC. This chain links TRBV2 with TRBJ2-7; 7 nucleotides match TRBD1. CDR3 length: 14 residues. V lost 5 bases, J lost 2 bases, and 6 bases stayed unmatched. Germline lookup yields CDR1 SNHLY and CDR2 FYNNEI.